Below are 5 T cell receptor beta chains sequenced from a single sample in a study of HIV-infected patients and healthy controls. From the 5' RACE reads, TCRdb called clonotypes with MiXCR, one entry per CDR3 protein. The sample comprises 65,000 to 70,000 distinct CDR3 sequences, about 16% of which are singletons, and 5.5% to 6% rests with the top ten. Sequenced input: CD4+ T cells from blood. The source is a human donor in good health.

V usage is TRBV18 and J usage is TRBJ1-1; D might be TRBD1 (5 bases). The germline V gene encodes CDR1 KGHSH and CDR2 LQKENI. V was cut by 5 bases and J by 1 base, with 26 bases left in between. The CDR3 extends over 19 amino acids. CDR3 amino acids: CASSSGTGAGRRKNTEAFF. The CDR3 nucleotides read TGTGCCAGCTCATCAGGGACCGGCGCAGGGAGGAGAAAGAACACTGAAGCTTTCTTT. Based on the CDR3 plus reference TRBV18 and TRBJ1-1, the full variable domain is NAGVMQNPRHLVRRRGQEARLRCSPMKGHSHVYWYRQLPEEGLKFMVYLQKENIIDESGMPKERFSAEFPKEGPSILRIQQVVRGDSAAYFCASSSGTGAGRRKNTEAFFGQGTRLTVV.

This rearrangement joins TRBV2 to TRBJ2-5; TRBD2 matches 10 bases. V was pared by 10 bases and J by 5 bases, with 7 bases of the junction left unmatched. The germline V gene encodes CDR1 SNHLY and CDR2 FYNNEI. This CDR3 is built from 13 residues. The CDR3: CATQRGGSETQYF. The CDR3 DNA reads TGTGCCACCCAGCGGGGGGGCTCGGAGACCCAGTACTTC. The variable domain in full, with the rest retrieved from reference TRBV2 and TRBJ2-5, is EPEVTQTPSHQVTQMGQEVILRCVPISNHLYFYWYRQILGQKVEFLVSFYNNEISEKSEIFDDQFSVERPDGSNFTLKIRSTKLEDSAMYFCATQRGGSETQYFGPGTRLLVL.

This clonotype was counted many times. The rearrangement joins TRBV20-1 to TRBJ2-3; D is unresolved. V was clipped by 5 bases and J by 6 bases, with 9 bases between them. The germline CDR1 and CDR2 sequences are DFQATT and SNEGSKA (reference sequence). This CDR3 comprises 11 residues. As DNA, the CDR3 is TGCAGTGCTCCCCGCGCGGATACGCAGTATTTT. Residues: CSAPRADTQYF.

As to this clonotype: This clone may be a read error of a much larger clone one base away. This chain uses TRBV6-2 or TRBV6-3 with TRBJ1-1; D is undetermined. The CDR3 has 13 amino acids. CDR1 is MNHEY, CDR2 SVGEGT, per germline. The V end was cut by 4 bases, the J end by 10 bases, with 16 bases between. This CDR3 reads CASSFGSQGRAFF. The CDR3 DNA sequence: TGTGCCAGCAGTTTTGGGAGCCAAGGGAGAGCTTTCTTT.

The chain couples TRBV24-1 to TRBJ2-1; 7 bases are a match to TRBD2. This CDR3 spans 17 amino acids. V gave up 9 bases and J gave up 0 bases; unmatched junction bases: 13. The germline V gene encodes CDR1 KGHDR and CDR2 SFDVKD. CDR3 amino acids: CATGGGPGPSSYNEQFF. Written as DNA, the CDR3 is TGTGCCACCGGCGGGGGTCCGGGCCCCAGCTCCTACAATGAGCAGTTCTTC.